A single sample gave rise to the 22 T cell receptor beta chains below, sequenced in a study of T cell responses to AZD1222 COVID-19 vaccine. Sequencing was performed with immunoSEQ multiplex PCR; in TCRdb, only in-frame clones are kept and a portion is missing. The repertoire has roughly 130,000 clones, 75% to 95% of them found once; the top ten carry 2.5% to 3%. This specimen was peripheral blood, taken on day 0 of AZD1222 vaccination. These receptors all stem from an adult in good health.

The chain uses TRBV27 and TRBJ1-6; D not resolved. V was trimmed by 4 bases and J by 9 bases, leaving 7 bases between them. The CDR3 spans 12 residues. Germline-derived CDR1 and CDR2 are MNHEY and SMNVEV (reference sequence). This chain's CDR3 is CASSSLGSPLHF. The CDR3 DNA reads TGTGCCAGCAGTTCTTTAGGTTCACCCCTCCACTTT.

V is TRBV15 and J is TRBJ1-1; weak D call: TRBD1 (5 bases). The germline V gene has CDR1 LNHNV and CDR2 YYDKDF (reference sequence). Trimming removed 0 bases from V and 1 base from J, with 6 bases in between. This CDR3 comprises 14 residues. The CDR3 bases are TGTGCCACCAGCAGAGAGGGGCAGAACACTGAAGCTTTCTTT. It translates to CATSREGQNTEAFF.

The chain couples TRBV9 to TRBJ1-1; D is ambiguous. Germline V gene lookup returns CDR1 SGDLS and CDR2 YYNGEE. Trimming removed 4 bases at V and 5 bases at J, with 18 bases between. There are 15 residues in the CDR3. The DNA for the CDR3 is TGTGCCAGCAGCCCAGTGATTGGGGTAGGGACTGAAGCTTTCTTT. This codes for CASSPVIGVGTEAFF.

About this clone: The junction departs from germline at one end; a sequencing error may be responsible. The CDR3 is CSVEDGLYEQYF. CDR3 DNA: TGCAGCGTGGAAGATGGGCTCTACGAGCAGTACTTC. The gene calls are TRBV29-1 and TRBJ2-7; D gene ambiguous. CDR1 is SQVTM, CDR2 ANQGSEA, per germline. The CDR3 is 12 amino acids.

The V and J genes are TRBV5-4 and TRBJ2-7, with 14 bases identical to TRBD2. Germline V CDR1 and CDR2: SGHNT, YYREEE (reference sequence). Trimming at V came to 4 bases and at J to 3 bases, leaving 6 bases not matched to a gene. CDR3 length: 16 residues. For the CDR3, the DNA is TGTGCCAGCAGCGCGACCGGGACTAGCGGGAGCTACGAGCAGTACTTC. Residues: CASSATGTSGSYEQYF.

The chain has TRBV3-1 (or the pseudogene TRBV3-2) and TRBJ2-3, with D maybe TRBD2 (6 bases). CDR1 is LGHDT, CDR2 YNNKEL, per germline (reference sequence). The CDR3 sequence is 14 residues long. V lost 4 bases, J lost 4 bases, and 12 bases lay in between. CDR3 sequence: CASSLRDLADTQYF. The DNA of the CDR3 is TGTGCCAGCAGCCTAAGGGACTTAGCAGATACGCAGTATTTT.

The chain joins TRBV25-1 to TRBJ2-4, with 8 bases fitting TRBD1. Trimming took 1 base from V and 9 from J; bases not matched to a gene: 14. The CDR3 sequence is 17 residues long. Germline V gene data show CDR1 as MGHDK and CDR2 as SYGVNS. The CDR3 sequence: CASSESGRGPRESIQYF. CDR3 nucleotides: TGTGCCAGCAGTGAATCGGGCAGGGGGCCGAGAGAAAGCATTCAGTACTTC.

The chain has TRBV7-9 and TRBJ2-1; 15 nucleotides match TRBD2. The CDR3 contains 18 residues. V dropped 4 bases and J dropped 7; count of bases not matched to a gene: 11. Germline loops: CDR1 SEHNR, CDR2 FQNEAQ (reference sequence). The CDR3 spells CASSWRTSGRARWNEQFF. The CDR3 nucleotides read TGTGCCAGCAGCTGGAGGACTAGCGGGAGGGCCAGGTGGAATGAGCAGTTCTTC.

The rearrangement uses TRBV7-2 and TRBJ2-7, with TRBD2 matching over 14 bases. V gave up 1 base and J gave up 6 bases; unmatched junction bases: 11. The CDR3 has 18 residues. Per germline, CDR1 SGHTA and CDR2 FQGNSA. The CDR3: CASSLVGTSGSSVVEQYF. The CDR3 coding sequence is TGTGCCAGCAGCTTAGTGGGGACTAGCGGGAGCAGTGTGGTCGAGCAGTACTTC.

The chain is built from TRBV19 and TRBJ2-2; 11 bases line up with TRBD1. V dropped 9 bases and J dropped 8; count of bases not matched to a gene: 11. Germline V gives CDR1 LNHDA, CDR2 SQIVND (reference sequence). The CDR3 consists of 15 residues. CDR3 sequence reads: CASSLGQGVVGELFF. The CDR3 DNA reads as TGTGCCAGCTCCCTGGGACAGGGGGTGGTTGGGGAGCTGTTTTTT. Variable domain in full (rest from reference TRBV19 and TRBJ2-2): DGGITQSPKYLFRKEGQNVTLSCEQNLNHDAMYWYRQDPGQGLRLIYYSQIVNDFQKGDIAEGYSVSREKKESFPLTVTSAQKNPTAFYLCASSLGQGVVGELFFGEGSRLTVL.

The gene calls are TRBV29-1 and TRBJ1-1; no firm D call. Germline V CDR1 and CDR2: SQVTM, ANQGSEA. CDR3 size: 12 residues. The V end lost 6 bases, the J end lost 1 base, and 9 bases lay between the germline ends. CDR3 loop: CSVQPRNTEAFF. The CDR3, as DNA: TGCAGCGTCCAGCCGCGGAACACTGAAGCTTTCTTT.

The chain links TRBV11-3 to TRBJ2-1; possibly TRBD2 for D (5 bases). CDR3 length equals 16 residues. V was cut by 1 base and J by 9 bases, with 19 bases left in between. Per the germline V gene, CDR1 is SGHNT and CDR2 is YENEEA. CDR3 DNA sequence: TGTGCCAGCAGCTTAGTTCTGGGATTGGGAGCCAGTGAGCAGTTCTTC. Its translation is CASSLVLGLGASEQFF.

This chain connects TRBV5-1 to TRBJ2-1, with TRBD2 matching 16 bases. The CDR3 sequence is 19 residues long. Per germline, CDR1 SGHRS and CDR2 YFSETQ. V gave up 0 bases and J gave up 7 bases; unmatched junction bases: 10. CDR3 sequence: CASSLVAGLAGGPGNEQFF. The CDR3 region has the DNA TGCGCCAGCAGCTTGGTCGCGGGACTAGCGGGAGGGCCTGGTAATGAGCAGTTCTTC.

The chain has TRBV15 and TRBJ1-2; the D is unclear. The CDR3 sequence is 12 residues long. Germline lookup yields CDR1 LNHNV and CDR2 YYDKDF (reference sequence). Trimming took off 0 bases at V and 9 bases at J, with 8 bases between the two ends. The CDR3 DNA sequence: TGTGCCACCAGCAGAGATCGTATAAGCTACACCTTC. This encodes CATSRDRISYTF. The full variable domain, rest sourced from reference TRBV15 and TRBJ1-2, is DAMVIQNPRYQVTQFGKPVTLSCSQTLNHNVMYWYQQKSSQAPKLLFHYYDKDFNNEADTPDNFQSRRPNTSFCFLDIRSPGLGDTAMYLCATSRDRISYTFGSGTRLTVV.

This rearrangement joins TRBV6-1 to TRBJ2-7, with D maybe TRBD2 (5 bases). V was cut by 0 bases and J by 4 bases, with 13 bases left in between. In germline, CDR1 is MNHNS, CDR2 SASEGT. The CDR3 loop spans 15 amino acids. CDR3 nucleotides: TGTGCCAGCAGTGAAGCCGGAGCGGCCTTATACGAGCAGTACTTC. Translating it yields CASSEAGAALYEQYF.

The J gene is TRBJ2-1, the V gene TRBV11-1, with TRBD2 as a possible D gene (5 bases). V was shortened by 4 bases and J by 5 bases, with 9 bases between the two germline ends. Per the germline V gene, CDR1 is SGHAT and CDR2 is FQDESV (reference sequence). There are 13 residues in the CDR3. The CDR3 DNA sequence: TGTGCCAGCAGCTCAACTAGGGACAATGAGCAGTTCTTC. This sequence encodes CASSSTRDNEQFF.

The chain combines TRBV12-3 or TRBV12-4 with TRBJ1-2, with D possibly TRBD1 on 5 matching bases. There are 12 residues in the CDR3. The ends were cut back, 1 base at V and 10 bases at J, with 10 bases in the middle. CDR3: CASSLGWGDYTF. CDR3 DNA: TGTGCCAGCAGTTTAGGTTGGGGGGACTACACCTTC.

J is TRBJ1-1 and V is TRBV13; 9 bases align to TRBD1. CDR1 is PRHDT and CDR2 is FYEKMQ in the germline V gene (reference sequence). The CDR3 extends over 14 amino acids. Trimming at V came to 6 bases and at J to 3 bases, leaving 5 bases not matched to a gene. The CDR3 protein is CASSPQGAYTEAFF. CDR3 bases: TGTGCCAGCAGTCCACAGGGGGCATACACTGAAGCTTTCTTT.

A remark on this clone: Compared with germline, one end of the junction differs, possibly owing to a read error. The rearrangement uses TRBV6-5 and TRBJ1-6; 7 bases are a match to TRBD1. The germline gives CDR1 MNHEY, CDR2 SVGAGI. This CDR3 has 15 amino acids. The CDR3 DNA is TGTGCCAGCAGTTACTCTGGGACAGAGAATTCGCCCCTCCACTTT. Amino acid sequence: CASSYSGTENSPLHF.

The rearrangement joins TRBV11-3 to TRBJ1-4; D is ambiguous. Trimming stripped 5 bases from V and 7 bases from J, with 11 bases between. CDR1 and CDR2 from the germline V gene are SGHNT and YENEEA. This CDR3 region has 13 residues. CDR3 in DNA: TGTGCCAGCAGCACTTCTATGGGTGAAAAACTGTTTTTT. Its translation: CASSTSMGEKLFF.

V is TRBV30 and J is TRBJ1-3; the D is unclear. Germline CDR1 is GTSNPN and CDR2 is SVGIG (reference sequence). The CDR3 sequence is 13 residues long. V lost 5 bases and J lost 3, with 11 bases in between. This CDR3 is CAWGNQDGNTIYF. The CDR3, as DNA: TGTGCCTGGGGCAATCAGGATGGAAACACCATATATTTT.

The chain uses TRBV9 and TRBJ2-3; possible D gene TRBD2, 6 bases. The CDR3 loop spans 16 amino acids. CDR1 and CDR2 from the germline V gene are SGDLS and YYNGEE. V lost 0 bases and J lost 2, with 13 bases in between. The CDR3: CASSVGGSGDTDTQYF. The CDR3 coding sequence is TGTGCCAGCAGCGTAGGGGGTAGCGGAGACACAGATACGCAGTATTTT.